This TCR beta chain was identified in a study of cytomegalovirus exposure and HLA in healthy donors. There are 15 residues in the CDR3. Per the germline V gene, CDR1 is LNHNV and CDR2 is YYDKDF (reference sequence). The J segment lost 6 bases and the V segment lost 3 bases, leaving 4 bases of the junction unmatched. Primers: 60 Vbeta forward and 13 Jbeta reverse. The table came from immunoSEQ multiplex PCR; TCRdb's copy has only in-frame clones and leaves some out. This sample yields 110,000 or so clones, of which around 77% are seen a single time; around 5.8% belongs to the top ten. Overall study results and limits: In vitro assays verified that a few CMV-associated chains recognized CMV antigens specifically. Some highly shared sequence variants likely arose as a pipeline artifact. In a later analysis, HLA-associated beta chains showed higher expansion and lower generation probabilities than comparable chains.

In regard to this clone: Its matching antigen is unknown.

The sample comprised PBMCs. The chain uses TRBV15 and TRBJ1-5; 11 positions agree with TRBD1. This TCR was recovered from a man aged 18 to 29 in good health and CMV-seropositive. The CDR3 DNA follows: TGTGCCACCAGCAGGGACAGGGGGCTAGGTCAGCCCCAGCATTTT. Residues: CATSRDRGLGQPQHF.